What follows are 13 T cell receptor beta chains derived from one specimen sequenced in a study of CD8 T cells in Susac syndrome (dated by TCRdb to about 2019). The library was built by means of the immunoSEQ multiplex PCR assay. RNA was extracted using the RNeasy kit, and roughly 0.5 to 1 microgram was reverse transcribed with random hexamers. TCRdb reprocessed the public reads (quality trimming at Q25 with fastp, clone calling with MiXCR) and kept in-frame beta chains. When rows share a CDR3 protein, they turn into one entry using the most common DNA and genes. A total of about 200,000 distinct CDR3 sequences appear in this sample, about 95% of them only once. Around 0.085% of the sample is taken by the ten largest. Material: CD4+ T cells from PBMCs. The receptors here all came from a human donor with multiple sclerosis.

The chain couples TRBV20-1 to TRBJ1-2; 8 nucleotides agree with TRBD1. Germline values: CDR1 DFQATT, CDR2 SNEGSKA (reference sequence). Losses at the gene ends were 3 bases for V and 8 bases for J; bases not matched to a gene: 11. The CDR3 extends over 14 amino acids. The CDR3 sequence is CSARNRGQGGGYTF. The CDR3 nucleotides are TGCAGTGCTAGGAATCGCGGACAGGGCGGGGGCTACACCTTC.

The V call is TRBV27, the J call TRBJ1-1, with 7 bases fitting TRBD1. Germline CDR1 and CDR2: MNHEY and SMNVEV (reference sequence). The CDR3 is 13 residues long. V was clipped by 5 bases and J by 5 bases; unmatched bases: 5. The CDR3 bases are TGTGCCAGCAGTATGACAGGGTGGACTGAAGCTTTCTTT. Translated: CASSMTGWTEAFF.

The chain has TRBV20-1 and TRBJ2-7; D may be TRBD2 (6 bases). This CDR3 is built from 14 residues. Germline CDR1 DFQATT, CDR2 SNEGSKA (reference sequence). V was cut by 6 bases and J by 1 base, with 16 bases left in between. The CDR3 region is CSALSRGGSYEQYF. As DNA, the CDR3 is TGCAGTGCACTTTCTAGAGGAGGGTCCTACGAGCAGTACTTC.

The chain is built from TRBV9 and TRBJ1-2, with no clear D. The CDR3 consists of 14 residues. Per germline, CDR1 SGDLS and CDR2 YYNGEE. Trimming left V 1 base short and J 4 bases short, with 11 bases between. The CDR3 DNA follows: TGTGCCAGCAGCGTAAGAGTAAACAGCTATGGCTACACCTTC. It specifies CASSVRVNSYGYTF.

V and J are TRBV27 and TRBJ1-6, with no clear D. This CDR3 comprises 16 residues. V was pared by 5 bases and J by 5 bases, with 16 bases between. Germline loops: CDR1 MNHEY, CDR2 SMNVEV (reference sequence). The CDR3 spells CASSLRASGNNSPLHF. CDR3 DNA: TGTGCCAGCAGTCTCCGGGCCAGTGGGAATAATTCACCCCTCCACTTT.

The V call is TRBV7-2, the J call TRBJ1-5, with 8 bases matching TRBD1. The ends lost 5 bases at V and 2 bases at J; junction bases unmatched: 11. The CDR3 covers 17 residues. The germline CDR1 and CDR2 sequences are SGHTA and FQGNSA. CDR3 DNA: TGTGCCAGCAGCGCTAGGGGTCGGGACAGGCGCAATCAGCCCCAGCATTTT. This sequence encodes CASSARGRDRRNQPQHF. Drawing the rest from reference TRBV7-2 and TRBJ1-5, the complete variable domain is GAGVSQSPSNKVTEKGKDVELRCDPISGHTALYWYRQSLGQGLEFLIYFQGNSAPDKSGLPSDRFSAERTGGSVSTLTIQRTQQEDSAVYLCASSARGRDRRNQPQHFGDGTRLSIL.

The chain is built from TRBV2 and TRBJ1-2; D is unresolved. The CDR3 loop spans 13 amino acids. Trimming stripped 0 bases from V and 4 bases from J, with 6 bases between. The germline CDR1 and CDR2 sequences are SNHLY and FYNNEI. CDR3 nucleotide sequence: TGTGCCAGCAGTGAAGCGGGCCTCTATGGCTACACCTTC. It translates to CASSEAGLYGYTF.

The chain employs TRBV24-1 and TRBJ2-3; D possibly corresponds to TRBD2 (6 bases). Germline-derived CDR1 and CDR2 are KGHDR and SFDVKD. V was trimmed by 5 bases and J by 4 bases, leaving 18 bases between them. This CDR3 has 16 residues. The CDR3 DNA sequence: TGTGCCACCAGTGCCCTCGGGGCGGGGATCCCAGATACGCAGTATTTT. It encodes CATSALGAGIPDTQYF.

The chain links TRBV2 to TRBJ1-1; possibly TRBD1 for D (6 bases). The germline gives CDR1 SNHLY, CDR2 FYNNEI. Between the trimmed V and J ends, which lost 6 bases and 5 bases, there was a span of 16 bases. The CDR3 is made up of 14 amino acids. The CDR3 region has the DNA TGTGCCAGCAGCCCCTCGCAGGGGAAAACTGAAGCTTTCTTT. Its translation is CASSPSQGKTEAFF.

This clonotype was seen more than once but under ten times. V gene TRBV2 combines with J gene TRBJ2-7, with a weak D call TRBD2 (6 bases). V lost 3 bases to trimming and J lost 4 bases, with 7 bases between them. Germline CDR1 SNHLY, CDR2 FYNNEI. CDR3 length: 12 residues. The CDR3, as DNA: TGTGCCAGCAGTGATCGGGGGTACGAGCAGTACTTC. This codes for CASSDRGYEQYF.

The J gene is TRBJ1-1, the V gene TRBV5-1; the D gene is possibly TRBD1 (6 bases). V lost 4 bases to trimming and J lost 8 bases, with 9 bases between them. Germline V CDR1 and CDR2: SGHRS, YFSETQ. The CDR3 is made up of 11 amino acids. DNA of the CDR3: TGCGCCAGCAGCGGACAGTTCGAAGCTTTCTTT. Protein sequence: CASSGQFEAFF.

J is TRBJ2-2 and V is TRBV29-1; D is unresolved. The V end was cut by 4 bases, the J end by 3 bases, with 3 bases between. The CDR3 sequence is 11 residues long. Germline CDR1 reads SQVTM; CDR2 reads ANQGSEA. For the CDR3, the DNA is TGCAGCGTTGGCGACACCGGGGAGCTGTTTTTT. Translated, it gives CSVGDTGELFF.

The chain is built from TRBV4-2 and TRBJ1-1; the match to TRBD1 covers 7 bases. Germline V gene sequence: CDR1 LGHNA, CDR2 YNFKEQ. The J segment lost 3 bases and the V segment lost 3 bases, leaving 7 bases of the junction unmatched. The CDR3 totals 15 residues. CDR3 region: CASSQPGQLHTEAFF. The CDR3 region has the DNA TGTGCCAGCAGCCAGCCGGGACAGCTACACACTGAAGCTTTCTTT.